This T cell receptor (beta chain) was sequenced during a study of CD8 T cells in ankylosing spondylitis. Turning to this clonotype: The antigen is undetermined.

Overall study results and limits: A TCR beta motif made of fewer than ten highly homologous variants seemed typical of ankylosing spondylitis blood.

Preparation of TCR beta libraries was done by quantitative 5'-RACE with molecular barcodes. TCRdb re-analysed the 5' RACE reads in MiXCR, keeping a single row per CDR3 protein. Of a few hundred thousand distinct CDR3 sequences detected, 20% to 25% appear once; the ten largest clones hold roughly a sixth. The length of the CDR3 is 12 residues. Germline CDR1 SQVTM, CDR2 ANQGSEA. V lost 4 bases and J 2 bases, leaving 9 bases between the germline ends. Sequencing used blood, either unsorted or a sorted T cell fraction (not recorded which). The V and J genes are TRBV29-1 and TRBJ2-7; the D is unclear. This TCR was sampled from a male donor with ankylosing spondylitis. CDR3 nucleotide sequence: TGCAGCGTTGCGGAAGGAGCCTACGAGCAGTACTTC. Translated: CSVAEGAYEQYF.